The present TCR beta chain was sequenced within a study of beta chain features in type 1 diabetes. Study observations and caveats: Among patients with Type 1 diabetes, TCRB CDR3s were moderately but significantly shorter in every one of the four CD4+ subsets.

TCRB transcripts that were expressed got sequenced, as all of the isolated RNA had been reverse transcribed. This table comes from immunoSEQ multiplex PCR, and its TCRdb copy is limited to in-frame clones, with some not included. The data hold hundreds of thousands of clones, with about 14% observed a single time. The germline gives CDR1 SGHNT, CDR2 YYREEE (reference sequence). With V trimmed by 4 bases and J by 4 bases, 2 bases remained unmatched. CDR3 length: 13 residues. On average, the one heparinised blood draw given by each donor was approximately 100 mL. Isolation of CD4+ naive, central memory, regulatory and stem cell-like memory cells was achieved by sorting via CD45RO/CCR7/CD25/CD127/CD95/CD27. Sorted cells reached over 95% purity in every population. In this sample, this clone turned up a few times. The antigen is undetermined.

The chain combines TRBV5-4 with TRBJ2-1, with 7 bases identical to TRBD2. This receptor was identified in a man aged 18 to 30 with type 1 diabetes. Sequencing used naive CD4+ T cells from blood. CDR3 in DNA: TGTGCCAGCAGCGGACTAGAGTACAATGAGCAGTTCTTC. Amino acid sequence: CASSGLEYNEQFF.